One sample yielded the 9 T cell receptor beta chains listed below, sequenced in a study of blood T cell repertoires in COVID-19. Sequenced by immunoSEQ multiplex PCR; TCRdb stores in-frame clones only, minus some. This sample has some 530,000 clones; approximately 85% occur once, and the top ten carry approximately 3.2%. Sequencing used peripheral blood. These receptors all come from a human donor in a cohort sampled during active COVID-19.

J is TRBJ2-7 and V is TRBV27, with 9 bases aligning to TRBD1. The CDR3 runs 15 residues. Germline CDR1 is MNHEY and CDR2 is SMNVEV (reference sequence). V trimming: 1 base; J trimming: 0 bases; junction bases outside the gene matches: 1. The CDR3 sequence is CASSLLGQGSYEQYF. CDR3 coding DNA: TGTGCCAGCAGTTTATTGGGACAGGGCTCCTACGAGCAGTACTTC.

V gene TRBV7-9 combines with J gene TRBJ2-3; perhaps TRBD2 as D (5 bases). CDR3 length equals 16 residues. The V and J ends lost 4 bases and 3 bases respectively, with 17 bases between them. Germline CDR1 and CDR2: SEHNR and FQNEAQ (reference sequence). The CDR3 is CASSSTPGAGTDTQYF. The CDR3 region has the DNA TGTGCCAGCAGCTCAACCCCTGGCGCGGGTACAGATACGCAGTATTTT. The full variable domain, its missing parts supplied by reference TRBV7-9 and TRBJ2-3, is DTGVSQNPRHKITKRGQNVTFRCDPISEHNRLYWYRQTLGQGPEFLTYFQNEAQLEKSRLLSDRFSAERPKGSFSTLEIQRTEQGDSAMYLCASSSTPGAGTDTQYFGPGTRLTVL.

The V call is TRBV6-6, the J call TRBJ2-1; 7 bases map to TRBD2. V lost 4 bases to trimming and J lost 9 bases; unmatched junction nucleotides: 6. This CDR3 is built from 13 residues. Germline V gene sequence: CDR1 MNHNY, CDR2 SVGAGI (reference sequence). CDR3: CASSSRTSGEQFF. The DNA for the CDR3 is TGTGCCAGCAGTTCCCGGACTAGTGGTGAGCAGTTCTTC.

The rearrangement uses TRBV5-1 and TRBJ1-4; D gene unclear. Germline V CDR1 and CDR2: SGHRS, YFSETQ. V was trimmed by 4 bases and J by 8 bases, leaving 15 bases between them. The CDR3 is 14 amino acids. CDR3 DNA: TGCGCCAGCAGCCCGGCCCTGGCGGGGGAAAAACTGTTTTTT. This gives the protein CASSPALAGEKLFF.

The chain carries TRBV5-1 and TRBJ2-2; TRBD2 aligns across 7 bases. The ends lost 4 bases at V and 6 bases at J; junction bases unmatched: 9. This CDR3 comprises 15 residues. Per the germline V gene, CDR1 is SGHRS and CDR2 is YFSETQ. The CDR3 DNA reads as TGCGCCAGCAGCCCAGGACTAGTTTGGGCCGGGGAGCTGTTTTTT. It codes for CASSPGLVWAGELFF.

The chain employs TRBV7-6 and TRBJ1-3; perhaps TRBD1 as D (5 bases). The germline CDR1 and CDR2 sequences are SGHVS and FNYEAQ. The CDR3 extends over 16 amino acids. Trimming stripped 6 bases from V and 0 bases from J, with 15 bases between. In DNA form, the CDR3 reads TGTGCCAGCAGTCCAGGGTTATTGACCTCTGGAAACACCATATATTTT. This codes for CASSPGLLTSGNTIYF.

The table lists this clone with a count of one. Sequence at one end of the junction differs from germline and may be a read error. The V call is TRBV7-9, the J call TRBJ2-3; 7 nucleotides agree with TRBD1. Germline CDR1 is SEHNR and CDR2 is FQNEAQ (reference sequence). The CDR3 contains 14 residues. The CDR3: CASSSRTGTGTQYF. The CDR3 DNA reads TGTGCCAGCAGCTCTCGGACAGGCACAGGTACGCAGTATTTT.

This chain uses TRBV28 with TRBJ1-4; D possibly corresponds to TRBD1 (6 bases). The CDR3 loop spans 14 amino acids. V lost 3 bases to trimming and J lost 4 bases, with 9 bases between them. Germline V gives CDR1 MDHEN, CDR2 SYDVKM. CDR3 sequence reads: CASSFRGLNEKLFF. In nucleotides, the CDR3 is TGTGCCAGCAGTTTCAGGGGCCTTAATGAAAAACTGTTTTTT.

V gene TRBV28 combines with J gene TRBJ2-1, with TRBD2 matching 14 bases. V lost 6 bases, J lost 3 bases, and 4 bases stayed unmatched. Germline V gene lookup returns CDR1 MDHEN and CDR2 SYDVKM. The CDR3 covers 16 residues. As DNA, the CDR3 is TGTGCCAGCAGCCAGACTAGCGGGGGGGTCTACAATGAGCAGTTCTTC. Translation gives CASSQTSGGVYNEQFF.